This T cell receptor (beta chain) was found in a study of sequential checkpoint blockade in melanoma (dated by TCRdb to the late 2010s). For the study in its entirety: In a 1:1 randomization, patients received either first-line nivolumab then ipilimumab (arm A) or ipilimumab then nivolumab (arm B). Maintenance nivolumab came after both trial sequences. Paper-wide results and their limitations: Larger, independent patient cohorts are needed to validate the response-prediction model that combines TCR metrics and mutation burden.

The sample's treatment or condition label, in plain terms: randomized to nivolumab then ipilimumab (arm A) or the reverse (arm B). Prior DNA-damaging chemotherapy had not been received by any trial patient. A FACS Aria II flow cytometer was used to sort live CD3+CD8+ cells that were negative for CD19 and CD56 from thawed PBMCs. Samples came from patients with melanoma in CheckMate 064, a randomized, open-label phase II trial of sequential checkpoint blockade. Leukapheresis was used to collect peripheral blood mononuclear cells, which were then purified with Ficoll-Paque and frozen in human serum with roughly 10% DMSO. Immediately after sorting, the purity of the sorted blood CD3+CD8+ cells was confirmed to be >98%, and DNA was then extracted. Between the V and J ends, shortened by 4 bases and 0 bases respectively, the junction contains 11 bases. Taken from the germline V gene, the CDR1 and CDR2 loops are SGHTS and YDEGEE. The CDR3 starts with the cysteine, ends with the phenylalanine, and has 15 residues. Left in the record is the CDR3 DNA by itself, 45 bases read in frame from the first base.

With respect to this clone: Its antigen target is currently unknown. The record has no base qualities; no much larger clone is one base away.

TCRbeta CDR3 regions were immunosequenced from genomic DNA with the immunoSEQ Assay. Before high-throughput sequencing, the genomic DNA was amplified using bias-controlled multiplex PCR. In the original analysis: To quantify the absolute abundance of each unique TCRbeta CDR3 region, the sequences were collapsed and filtered. Clonality was defined as 1 minus Pielou's evenness and was calculated using productive rearrangements only. A previously published method was used to identify clones with significantly greater frequencies in on-treatment samples than in baseline samples. TCRdb took over this immuneACCESS table, retaining in-frame rearrangements with V and J assigned. Such tables are incomplete; in checked studies, under half of the missing clones stem from an unresolved V gene, and the remainder is unexplained. V, J and clone size are those of that table, while D and trimming were read from the DNA. The sample table contains 26,000 or so clones; only one count was recorded for roughly nine tenths of them. Approximately 14% of the sample rests with the top ten.

Here the chain combines TRBV5-8 and TRBJ1-5; no confident D gene assignment can be made. This clonotype was sampled from a human donor with melanoma. Sequenced material: CD8+ T cells sorted from blood (inferred from file names), taken from a patient given nivolumab and ipilimumab in sequence. The DNA is as follows: TGTGCCAGCAGCCCCGGACTGAATAGCAATCAGCCCCAGCATTTT. Translation gives CASSPGLNSNQPQHF.